This T cell receptor beta chain was profiled in a study of control samples from healthy donors and cancer patients. Sequencing was performed with immunoSEQ multiplex PCR; in TCRdb, only in-frame clones are kept and a portion is missing. The sample includes roughly 200,000 clones, roughly nine tenths of them seen just once. V gave up 6 bases and J gave up 0 bases, with 14 bases separating them. CDR1 is SNHLY and CDR2 is FYNNEI in the germline V gene. This CDR3 has 16 amino acids. The source of this sequence is a man aged 25-45 years in good health. Sequencing used blood. The chain employs TRBV2 and TRBJ2-2, with D possibly being TRBD1 (5 bases). DNA of the CDR3: TGTGCCAGCAGCTACACAGGCCTTACGAACACCGGGGAGCTGTTTTTT. Protein sequence: CASSYTGLTNTGELFF.